The 4 T cell receptor beta chains reported below all come from one sample, sequenced in a study of blood T cells in healthy people across ages. For the second PCR, which ran for roughly 6 to 12 cycles, a sample-barcoded 5' primer and a J-beta primer mix were used. TCRdb itself ran the 5' RACE reads through MiXCR, one entry per CDR3 protein. The sample yields roughly 720,000 distinct CDR3 sequences, about 48% seen once. The sample comprised blood. The receptor set was obtained from an elderly man in good health.

The rearrangement joins TRBV9 to TRBJ2-1, with 14 bases fitting TRBD2. Germline V gene sequence: CDR1 SGDLS, CDR2 YYNGEE. This CDR3 contains 16 residues. With 3 bases clipped from V and 6 bases from J, the junction kept 5 bases outside the gene matches. The CDR3 nucleotides are TGTGCCAGCAGCGCTCCTGGGACTAGCGGGAGCAATGAGCAGTTCTTC. Translated, it gives CASSAPGTSGSNEQFF. The full variable domain, rest sourced from reference TRBV9 and TRBJ2-1, is DSGVTQTPKHLITATGQRVTLRCSPRSGDLSVYWYQQSLDQGLQFLIQYYNGEERAKGNILERFSAQQFPDLHSELNLSSLELGDSALYFCASSAPGTSGSNEQFFGPGTRLTVL.

This clonotype was counted only a few times. Germline and junction disagree at one end, which may indicate a read error. The chain uses TRBV5-1 and TRBJ2-7; the D gene is possibly TRBD1 (7 bases). There are 15 residues in the CDR3. The V gene's germline CDR1 is SGHRS and CDR2 YFSETQ. The CDR3 loop reads CASSLARDSSYEQYF. CDR3 in DNA: TGTGCCAGCAGCTTAGCGCGGGACAGCAGCTACGAGCAGTACTTC.

This clonotype has more than one count but fewer than ten. The chain links TRBV7-2 to TRBJ2-1, with 13 nucleotides matching TRBD2. This CDR3 is built from 18 residues. Trimming at V came to 2 bases and at J to 7 bases, leaving 11 bases not matched to a gene. The germline V gene encodes CDR1 SGHTA and CDR2 FQGNSA. In DNA form, the CDR3 reads TGTGCCAGCAGCTTAACCACCGGACTAGCGGGAGCCGGTAATGAGCAGTTCTTC. Amino acids: CASSLTTGLAGAGNEQFF. Using reference TRBV7-2 and TRBJ2-1 for the parts outside the CDR3, the full variable domain is GAGVSQSPSNKVTEKGKDVELRCDPISGHTALYWYRQSLGQGLEFLIYFQGNSAPDKSGLPSDRFSAERTGGSVSTLTIQRTQQEDSAVYLCASSLTTGLAGAGNEQFFGPGTRLTVL.

The V gene is TRBV20-1, the J gene TRBJ1-5; D is unresolved. The CDR3 totals 15 residues. The germline V gene has CDR1 DFQATT and CDR2 SNEGSKA (reference sequence). V lost 3 bases and J 4 bases, leaving 16 bases between the germline ends. The CDR3 here is CSASLSAALNQPQHF. DNA of the CDR3: TGCAGTGCTAGTCTTTCCGCGGCCCTGAATCAGCCCCAGCATTTT.